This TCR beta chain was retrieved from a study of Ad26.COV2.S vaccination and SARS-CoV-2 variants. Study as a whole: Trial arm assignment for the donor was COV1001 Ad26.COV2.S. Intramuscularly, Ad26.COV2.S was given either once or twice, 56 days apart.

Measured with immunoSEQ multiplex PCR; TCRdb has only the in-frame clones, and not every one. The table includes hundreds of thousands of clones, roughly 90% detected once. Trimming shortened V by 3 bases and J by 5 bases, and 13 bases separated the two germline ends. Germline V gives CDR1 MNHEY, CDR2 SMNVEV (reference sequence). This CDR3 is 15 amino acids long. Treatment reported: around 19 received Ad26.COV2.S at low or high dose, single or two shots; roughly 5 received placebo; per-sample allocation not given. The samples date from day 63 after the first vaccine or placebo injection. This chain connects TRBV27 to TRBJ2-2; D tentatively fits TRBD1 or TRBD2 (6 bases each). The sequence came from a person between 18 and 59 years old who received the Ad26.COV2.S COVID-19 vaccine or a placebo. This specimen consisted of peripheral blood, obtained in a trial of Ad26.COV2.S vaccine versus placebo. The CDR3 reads CASSFWGARTGELFF. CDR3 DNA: TGTGCCAGCAGTTTTTGGGGGGCGCGGACCGGGGAGCTGTTTTTT.